The clone carrying this T cell receptor beta chain was counted only a few times. Combining a sample-barcoded 5' primer with a J-beta primer mix, a second PCR ran for roughly 7 to 12 cycles. A template-switch adaptor containing 12 random nucleotides labeled each cDNA molecule. A minimum of 2.5 million CDR3-containing paired-end reads was obtained for each sample. A single record per CDR3 protein comes from TCRdb applying MiXCR to the 5' RACE reads. The sample has about 1,600,000 distinct CDR3 sequences, 42% seen once. Germline CDR1 SGHTA, CDR2 FQGNSA. The CDR3 is 16 amino acids. Germline trimming cut 1 base from V and 9 bases from J; bases unmatched to any gene: 9. The sample comes from a study of blood T cells in healthy people across ages.

The sequence was collected from a woman younger than 35 in good health. The J gene is TRBJ2-2, the V gene TRBV7-2; 9 bases agree with TRBD2. The source material was blood. The CDR3 DNA follows: TGTGCCAGCAGCTTAGGCGGGAGGGCCTTAGACAGGGAGCTGTTTTTT. Amino acids: CASSLGGRALDRELFF. The full variable domain, with the rest looked up from reference TRBV7-2 and TRBJ2-2, is GAGVSQSPSNKVTEKGKDVELRCDPISGHTALYWYRQSLGQGLEFLIYFQGNSAPDKSGLPSDRFSAERTGGSVSTLTIQRTQQEDSAVYLCASSLGGRALDRELFFGEGSRLTVL.